These 26 T cell receptor beta chains share one sample of origin, sequenced in a study of T cells in Graves' hyperthyroidism and ophthalmopathy. It was RNA transcripts that yielded the amplified TCR beta CDR3 regions. A first-round RT-PCR of the TCR CDR3 used the HTBI primer set. Each CDR3 protein is one row after TCRdb ran MiXCR on the multiplex PCR reads. Found here are hundreds of thousands of distinct CDR3 sequences, 16% of them singletons; the top ten hold 3.8%. Sequenced: blood. These receptor sequences come from a woman aged 25 to 39 with Graves' hyperthyroidism.

This clonotype was detected a few times. V is TRBV25-1 and J is TRBJ1-2; D is undetermined. The CDR3 loop spans 11 amino acids. V dropped 6 bases and J dropped 8 bases, with 10 bases sitting between them. Germline V gene data show CDR1 as MGHDK and CDR2 as SYGVNS. This CDR3 reads CASSGMDGYTF. The CDR3 DNA is TGTGCCAGCAGCGGAATGGACGGCTACACCTTC.

This clonotype came up many times. J is TRBJ1-1 and V is TRBV5-1; a possible D gene is TRBD1 (5 bases). Looked up from germline, CDR1 is SGHRS and CDR2 is YFSETQ. The CDR3 loop spans 13 amino acids. The ends were cut back, 7 bases at V and 0 bases at J, with 10 bases in the middle. CDR3 residues: CASGRALNTEAFF. The CDR3 coding sequence is TGCGCCAGCGGCAGGGCGTTGAACACTGAAGCTTTCTTT. Full variable domain (remainder filled in from reference TRBV5-1 and TRBJ1-1): KAGVTQTPRYLIKTRGQQVTLSCSPISGHRSVSWYQQTPGQGLQFLFEYFSETQRNKGNFPGRFSGRQFSNSRSEMNVSTLELGDSALYLCASGRALNTEAFFGQGTRLTVV.

This clonotype was recorded at least ten times. The chain links TRBV20-1 to TRBJ2-3; 10 bases map to TRBD2. CDR3 length: 17 amino acids. Germline CDR1 is DFQATT and CDR2 is SNEGSKA (reference sequence). The CDR3 region has the DNA TGCAGCGGACCCGGACTAGCGGAGACCTCTAGCACAGATACGCAGTATTTT. This translates into CSGPGLAETSSTDTQYF.

This clonotype was seen a handful of times. V and J are TRBV6-2 or TRBV6-3 and TRBJ2-3; no clear D. V lost 4 bases to trimming and J lost 9 bases, with 14 bases between them. The CDR3 extends over 13 amino acids. The germline gives CDR1 MNHEY, CDR2 SVGEGT. The CDR3 nucleotides are TGTGCCAGCAGTTCCCCGGACCGTCGCACGCAGTATTTT. Translated: CASSSPDRRTQYF.

The rearrangement joins TRBV4-1 to TRBJ2-1; TRBD1 matches at 7 bases. The germline V gene encodes CDR1 MGHRA and CDR2 YSYEKL. V gave up 4 bases and J gave up 1 base; unmatched junction bases: 10. The CDR3 extends over 17 amino acids. The CDR3 region is CASSPGTGAASYNEQFF. The CDR3 nucleotides read TGCGCCAGCAGCCCTGGAACAGGGGCCGCATCCTACAATGAGCAGTTCTTC.

This clonotype was seen more than once but under ten times. The gene calls are TRBV20-1 and TRBJ1-5; D may be TRBD1 (5 bases). The CDR3 extends over 17 amino acids. The germline gives CDR1 DFQATT, CDR2 SNEGSKA (reference sequence). V lost 0 bases and J 1 base, leaving 16 bases between the germline ends. The CDR3 bases are TGCAGTGCTAGAGATACTGAGGGACCGTGGAGCAATCAGCCCCAGCATTTT. Its protein product is CSARDTEGPWSNQPQHF.

The chain has TRBV7-9 and TRBJ1-2; tentatively, D is TRBD1 (6 bases). The V end lost 1 base, the J end lost 4 bases, and 16 bases lay between the germline ends. Germline values: CDR1 SEHNR, CDR2 FQNEAQ (reference sequence). This CDR3 region has 16 residues. CDR3 DNA: TGTGCCAGCAGCTTAGGAAGACAGGCCCTCAGCTATGGCTACACCTTC. Its protein product is CASSLGRQALSYGYTF.

The chain is built from TRBV18 and TRBJ2-1; no definite D call. Trimming pared 5 bases from V and 4 bases from J, leaving 9 bases between. The CDR3 is made up of 13 amino acids. In germline, CDR1 is KGHSH, CDR2 LQKENI. Written as DNA, the CDR3 is TGTGCCAGCTCATCTCGACGGTACAATGAGCAGTTCTTC. Translated: CASSSRRYNEQFF.

The sample holds many counts of this clonotype. The chain recombines TRBV25-1 with TRBJ2-5; D perhaps matches TRBD1 (6 bases). CDR1 and CDR2 (germline): MGHDK, SYGVNS. The germline V and J ends were trimmed by 5 bases and 0 bases, with 10 bases remaining between them. The CDR3 loop spans 14 amino acids. The CDR3 DNA follows: TGTGCCAGCAGTCCGGGGACAAACCAAGAGACCCAGTACTTC. Translated: CASSPGTNQETQYF.

In its sample, this clonotype was seen many times. This chain joins TRBV12-3 or TRBV12-4 and TRBJ2-1, with unresolved D. Trimming took 3 bases from V and 9 from J, leaving 6 bases between them. The CDR3 covers 11 residues. CDR3 region: CASSLASEQFF. The CDR3 bases are TGTGCCAGCAGTTTGGCGAGTGAGCAGTTCTTC.

V usage is TRBV9 and J usage is TRBJ2-1, with 9 nucleotides matching TRBD2. V trimming: 7 bases; J trimming: 8 bases; junction bases outside the gene matches: 10. This CDR3 region has 14 residues. The germline V gene has CDR1 SGDLS and CDR2 YYNGEE. The CDR3 is CASGGTSFEYEQFF. The CDR3 DNA sequence: TGTGCCAGCGGTGGGACTAGCTTTGAGTATGAGCAGTTCTTC.

This clonotype occurred many times. The chain is built from TRBV7-2 and TRBJ2-1; possible D gene TRBD2, 6 bases. The germline gives CDR1 SGHTA, CDR2 FQGNSA. The CDR3 runs 15 residues. V gave up 2 bases and J gave up 0 bases, with 8 bases separating them. The CDR3 bases are TGTGCCAGCAGCTTAAGGAGGGCCTCCTACAATGAGCAGTTCTTC. The encoded protein is CASSLRRASYNEQFF. Full variable domain (outside the CDR3, taken from reference TRBV7-2 and TRBJ2-1): GAGVSQSPSNKVTEKGKDVELRCDPISGHTALYWYRQSLGQGLEFLIYFQGNSAPDKSGLPSDRFSAERTGGSVSTLTIQRTQQEDSAVYLCASSLRRASYNEQFFGPGTRLTVL.

This clonotype was counted only a few times. The chain joins TRBV28 to TRBJ2-7; TRBD1 agrees at 11 bases. Trimming took 6 bases from V and 3 from J; bases not matched to a gene: 10. Germline V CDR1 and CDR2: MDHEN, SYDVKM. The CDR3 contains 16 residues. CDR3 coding DNA: TGTGCCAGCAGCGGGGCCGGGACAGGGGGATTCTACGAGCAGTACTTC. It is translated as CASSGAGTGGFYEQYF.

This clonotype was detected many times. The chain has TRBV28 and TRBJ2-7; 7 positions agree with TRBD1. CDR1 and CDR2 (germline): MDHEN, SYDVKM. The CDR3 spans 14 residues. V trimming: 8 bases; J trimming: 2 bases; junction bases outside the gene matches: 9. The CDR3 spells CASWTRDSPYEQYF. In DNA form, the CDR3 reads TGTGCCAGCTGGACCCGGGACAGCCCCTACGAGCAGTACTTC. The full variable domain, its missing parts supplied by reference TRBV28 and TRBJ2-7, is DVKVTQSSRYLVKRTGEKVFLECVQDMDHENMFWYRQDPGLGLRLIYFSYDVKMKEKGDIPEGYSVSREKKERFSLILESASTNQTSMYLCASWTRDSPYEQYFGPGTRLTVT.

The CDR3 protein is CATSDPATGNGGQETQYF. CDR3 coding DNA: TGTGCCACCAGTGATCCTGCCACGGGTAACGGGGGACAAGAGACCCAGTACTTC. This chain connects TRBV24-1 to TRBJ2-5, with D possibly TRBD2 on 6 matching bases. In germline, CDR1 is KGHDR, CDR2 SFDVKD. The length of the CDR3 is 18 residues. Trimming shortened V by 3 bases and J by 2 bases, and 21 bases separated the two germline ends.

Only a few counts were recorded for this clonotype. The chain joins TRBV27 to TRBJ2-1; perhaps TRBD2 as D (5 bases). The germline V and J ends were trimmed by 0 bases and 8 bases, with 14 bases remaining between them. This CDR3 has 15 amino acids. Per the germline V gene, CDR1 is MNHEY and CDR2 is SMNVEV (reference sequence). CDR3 in DNA: TGTGCCAGCAGTTTATCGAGGCTAGCTTTCGATGAGCAGTTCTTC. It yields the protein CASSLSRLAFDEQFF.

This clonotype was detected ten times or more. The V call is TRBV20-1, the J call TRBJ2-7; tentatively, D is TRBD1 (5 bases). The germline V and J ends were trimmed by 0 bases and 4 bases, with 10 bases remaining between them. This CDR3 is 13 amino acids long. Germline values: CDR1 DFQATT, CDR2 SNEGSKA (reference sequence). The CDR3 spells CSAREAGLYEQYF. The CDR3 nucleotides are TGCAGTGCTAGAGAGGCAGGGCTGTACGAGCAGTACTTC.

V is TRBV28 and J is TRBJ1-2; D possibly corresponds to TRBD1 (5 bases). CDR1 is MDHEN and CDR2 is SYDVKM in the germline V gene. V was shortened by 3 bases and J by 5 bases, with 13 bases between the two germline ends. This CDR3 spans 14 amino acids. For the CDR3, the DNA is TGTGCCAGCAGTTTCTCACAGGCACCGTATGGCTACACCTTC. This sequence encodes CASSFSQAPYGYTF.

At least ten counts were recorded for this clonotype. This chain connects TRBV7-2 to TRBJ2-7; no clear D gene. Germline V gene data show CDR1 as SGHTA and CDR2 as FQGNSA. The CDR3 extends over 15 amino acids. V was cut by 0 bases and J by 3 bases, with 12 bases left in between. The CDR3 spells CASSLAWGKYYEQYF. CDR3 bases: TGTGCCAGCAGCTTAGCTTGGGGAAAATACTACGAGCAGTACTTC.

This clonotype occurred a few times. The chain has TRBV15 and TRBJ2-1; TRBD2 agrees at 8 bases. CDR3 length: 17 amino acids. Unmatched junction bases numbered 10, after V lost 0 bases and J lost 6 bases. Germline V CDR1 and CDR2: LNHNV, YYDKDF (reference sequence). In DNA, the CDR3 is TGTGCCACCAGCAGAGATCCTCCAGCGGGAGTCCCCAATGAGCAGTTCTTC. Its translation is CATSRDPPAGVPNEQFF.

This clonotype showed up many times. The chain has TRBV12-3 or TRBV12-4 and TRBJ2-7, with 9 positions matching TRBD1. V was clipped by 7 bases and J by 5 bases; unmatched bases: 12. The CDR3 runs to 15 residues. The CDR3 reads CASIKAGTGFNEQYF. Here the CDR3 DNA reads TGTGCCAGCATCAAAGCCGGGACAGGGTTTAACGAGCAGTACTTC.

The gene calls are TRBV19 and TRBJ1-4; 12 bases agree with TRBD1. The CDR3 contains 17 residues. Germline CDR1 and CDR2: LNHDA and SQIVND (reference sequence). The junction had 7 bases not matched to a gene; V was cut back by 5 bases and J by 3 bases. The CDR3 bases are TGTGCCAGTAGTCTACGGGACAGGGGGCCTTCTAATGAAAAACTGTTTTTT. Amino acids: CASSLRDRGPSNEKLFF. The entire variable domain, with the rest obtained from reference TRBV19 and TRBJ1-4, is as follows: DGGITQSPKYLFRKEGQNVTLSCEQNLNHDAMYWYRQDPGQGLRLIYYSQIVNDFQKGDIAEGYSVSREKKESFPLTVTSAQKNPTAFYLCASSLRDRGPSNEKLFFGSGTQLSVL.

This clonotype was detected ten times or more. The chain employs TRBV18 and TRBJ2-7; no definite D call. This CDR3 is 13 amino acids long. V was shortened by 0 bases and J by 4 bases, with 7 bases between the two germline ends. The V gene's germline CDR1 is KGHSH and CDR2 LQKENI. The CDR3: CASSPPARYEQYF. DNA for the CDR3: TGTGCCAGCTCACCACCGGCTAGATACGAGCAGTACTTC.

In its sample, this clonotype was seen once. The chain joins TRBV27 to TRBJ1-2, with D possibly being TRBD1 (5 bases). The CDR3 length is 15 residues. Trimming stripped 2 bases from V and 6 bases from J, with 16 bases between. The germline gives CDR1 MNHEY, CDR2 SMNVEV (reference sequence). For the CDR3, the DNA is TGTGCCAGCAGTTTAGTCAGCGGGGGAGGCGATGGCTACACCTTC. Translation gives CASSLVSGGGDGYTF.

This clonotype was counted between two and nine times. This sequence joins TRBV5-1 and TRBJ1-3; D remains ambiguous. Germline CDR1 reads SGHRS; CDR2 reads YFSETQ. V was trimmed by 5 bases and J by 0 bases, leaving 9 bases between them. This CDR3 has 14 residues. The CDR3 sequence: CASSSRSSGNTIYF. The CDR3 DNA is TGCGCCAGCAGTAGCAGGAGCTCTGGAAACACCATATATTTT.

The gene calls are TRBV6-1 and TRBJ1-4, with no clear D. The germline V gene has CDR1 MNHNS and CDR2 SASEGT. V lost 6 bases and J 3 bases, leaving 14 bases between the germline ends. CDR3 length: 15 amino acids. CDR3 residues: CASSRDRSPNEKLFF. The CDR3 coding sequence is TGTGCCAGCAGCCGCGACCGTTCCCCTAATGAAAAACTGTTTTTT.